This T cell receptor beta chain was captured in a study of beta chain features in type 1 diabetes (dated by TCRdb to between 2018 and 2020). About the study as a whole: Mean age, gender distribution, total cell number and subset yield were not different between patients and healthy donors. A total of approximately 100 million sorted cells were examined across all samples, and the number of cells per subset was strongly correlated with RNA yield. In the study, recently diagnosed type 1 diabetes patients and matched healthy donors were compared on the TCRB repertoires of their sorted circulating CD4+ T cell subsets. Regulatory and stem cell-like memory subsets were obtained from only 8 patients and roughly eight healthy donors, while naive and central memory subsets were obtained from all 30 or so donors. General findings and caveats noted by the study authors: Type 1 diabetes patients showed a moderate but significant shortening of TCRB CDR3 length in all four CD4+ subsets. Because cDNA was sequenced instead of genomic DNA, activated cells with high expression could be over-represented, although the groups did not differ in activation or CD3 levels. Shorter templates might be favored by PCR, yet because patient and control samples were amplified and corrected together, any such skew would affect both groups equally. At VDJ recombination sites, type 1 diabetes patients had fewer insertions and more deleted nucleotides, which implies abnormalities in thymic rearrangement. The naive, central memory and regulatory TCRB repertoires appeared to resemble one another more closely among patients than among healthy donors. Only small numbers of individuals were included in the HLA sub-analyses, which left unresolved whether HLA type had any influence on TCRB rearrangement.

The High Capacity cDNA Reverse Transcription Kit was used to reverse transcribe all of the isolated RNA, meaning that expressed TCRB transcripts were what got sequenced. Deep immunoSEQ sequencing was performed on naive, central memory and regulatory T cell samples, with an average of about 3.57 million total reads per sample. Sorted cells were lysed in RLT buffer, and RNA was extracted using DNase-treated RNeasy Micro or Mini kits according to cell number. To prevent cross-contamination, every cell subset was processed on its own, while patient and healthy donor samples were processed together. Using the immunoSEQ multiplex PCR, TCRB sequences were amplified from cDNA into 87-bp fragments spanning the CDR3 region. Amplicons were sequenced on the Illumina HiSeq platform. In the authors' own workflow: PCR bias was corrected computationally using synthetic template baselines, and reads within Hamming distance 2 were collapsed, with unmergeable singletons discarded. Reads were aligned to IMGT to assign V, D and J genes, CDR3 length, and insertions or deletions at six rearrangement sites. Within each subset, clonotype counts were normalized to sorted cell number, and only after that were true diversity and Gini coefficients computed with the tcR R package. The overlap coefficient, calculated on TCRB nucleotide sequences, was used to measure repertoire sharing. As a proxy for the pre-selection repertoire, out-of-frame TCRB sequences from naive cells were analyzed. TCRdb took this table from immuneACCESS and kept in-frame rearrangements with V and J called. Such tables lack part of the clones; where checked against another copy, unresolved V genes explain under half of the gap, and the rest is unexplained. The D gene and trimming were derived from the DNA, and the V and J assignments and clone size from that table. The sample profile shows under 400,000 clones; around 13% of them were found once. Around 0.02% of the sample comes from the top ten.

CDR1 and CDR2 are drawn from the germline V gene (reference sequence): GTSNPN, SVGIG. V loses 8 bases, J loses 4 bases, and the germline ends lie 20 bases apart. Inclusive of the bounding cysteine and phenylalanine, the CDR3 is 14 residues long. The CDR3 DNA has 42 bases and is translated from base 1. This clone was seen only a few times. Which antigen it targets is not known. There are no base qualities to consult, and no much larger clone falls within one base. Each donor gave one peripheral blood draw, averaging approximately 0.12 L, which was collected into heparinised tubes. A BD FACSAria II and a panel including CD45RO, CCR7, CD25, CD127, CD95 and CD27 were used to sort naive, central memory, regulatory and stem cell-like memory CD4+ T cells. Every sorted population had a purity above 95%. PBMCs were isolated immediately by Lymphoprep density gradient centrifugation and stained directly without culture. So that batch effects would be minimized, each experiment stained and sorted samples in pairs, pairing one healthy donor with one patient.

The clonotype was recovered from a man aged 18-30 years in good health. The V and J segments used are TRBV30 and TRBJ1-2; the D gene is unclear. The sequencing input was naive CD4+ T cells from blood. The cell subset or site label of this sample denotes: true naive CD4+ T cells. The encoded CDR3 is CATNGDVGLYGYTF. The nucleotide sequence reads as follows: TGTGCCACGAACGGGGATGTTGGGCTCTATGGCTACACCTTC.